These 19 T cell receptor beta chains share one sample of origin, sequenced in a study of T cell responses to AZD1222 COVID-19 vaccine. Assay: immunoSEQ multiplex PCR; the TCRdb copy retains only in-frame clones and omits some. The sample has some 120,000 clones, 89% seen once; the top ten hold approximately 9.4%. The sequencing used peripheral blood, collected 28 days after the second AZD1222 dose. These receptors all stem from an adult who received the AZD1222 COVID-19 vaccine.

The rearrangement joins TRBV4-2 to TRBJ2-7; weak D call: TRBD1 (6 bases). The V and J ends lost 2 bases and 4 bases respectively, with 15 bases between them. The CDR3 loop spans 15 amino acids. Germline assignment: CDR1 LGHNA and CDR2 YNFKEQ. The CDR3 here is CASSQLDRASYEQYF. The CDR3 coding sequence is TGTGCCAGCAGCCAATTGGACAGAGCCTCGTACGAGCAGTACTTC.

The CDR3 region is CASSSIPRGTDTQYF. The DNA for the CDR3 is TGTGCCAGCAGCTCGATACCCAGGGGCACAGATACGCAGTATTTT. This sequence joins TRBV7-3 and TRBJ2-3; possibly TRBD1 for D (5 bases). Trimming took off 4 bases at V and 1 base at J, with 12 bases between the two ends. The CDR3 covers 15 residues. Germline loops: CDR1 SGHTA, CDR2 FQGTGA.

The V and J genes are TRBV4-1 and TRBJ2-5; 8 bases align to TRBD2. V gave up 4 bases and J gave up 4 bases; unmatched junction bases: 8. The CDR3 is 15 amino acids. CDR1 is MGHRA and CDR2 is YSYEKL in the germline V gene. Written as DNA, the CDR3 is TGCGCCAGCAGCCCCCAGGGAGCGGGGGTAGAGACCCAGTACTTC. As protein: CASSPQGAGVETQYF.

The chain carries TRBV19 and TRBJ2-6; the D gene is possibly TRBD2 (6 bases). V shed 6 bases and J shed 1 base, with 13 bases lying between them. Germline values: CDR1 LNHDA, CDR2 SQIVND (reference sequence). The CDR3 loop spans 16 amino acids. The CDR3 is CASRSEGSSGANVLTF. The CDR3 DNA follows: TGTGCCAGTAGATCGGAGGGGTCATCTGGGGCCAACGTCCTGACTTTC. The full variable domain, its missing parts supplied by reference TRBV19 and TRBJ2-6, is DGGITQSPKYLFRKEGQNVTLSCEQNLNHDAMYWYRQDPGQGLRLIYYSQIVNDFQKGDIAEGYSVSREKKESFPLTVTSAQKNPTAFYLCASRSEGSSGANVLTFGAGSRLTVL.

The CDR3 DNA reads TGTGCCAGCAGCTCCGAACAAGGCCATCAGCCCCAGCATTTT. It is translated as CASSSEQGHQPQHF. V usage is TRBV3-1 (or the pseudogene TRBV3-2) and J usage is TRBJ1-5; D ambiguous. CDR1 is LGHDT and CDR2 is YNNKEL in the germline V gene (reference sequence). CDR3 length equals 14 residues. V lost 5 bases and J 5 bases, leaving 13 bases between the germline ends.

The chain joins TRBV18 to TRBJ1-6, with D perhaps TRBD1 (5 bases). The CDR3 length is 14 residues. Germline V gene data show CDR1 as KGHSH and CDR2 as LQKENI. The germline V and J ends were trimmed by 3 bases and 7 bases, with 10 bases remaining between them. The CDR3 loop is CASSPAGSNSPLHF. The CDR3 DNA follows: TGTGCCAGCTCACCGGCAGGGTCAAATTCACCCCTCCACTTT.

This chain connects TRBV27 to TRBJ1-6; D is perhaps TRBD1 (5 bases). The CDR3 runs to 15 residues. V gave up 5 bases and J gave up 10 bases, with 18 bases separating them. Germline-derived CDR1 and CDR2 are MNHEY and SMNVEV (reference sequence). Here the CDR3 reads CASSPGTGTGSPLHF. DNA for the CDR3: TGTGCCAGCAGTCCCGGGACCGGCACGGGATCACCCCTCCACTTT.

J is TRBJ2-3 and V is TRBV9; TRBD2 agrees at 8 bases. J lost 0 bases, V lost 6 bases, and 12 bases had no gene match. Germline assignment: CDR1 SGDLS and CDR2 YYNGEE. The CDR3 covers 17 residues. The CDR3 nucleotides are TGTGCCAGCACCGAAGGGGCTAGCGGGCTTAGCACAGATACGCAGTATTTT. Translating gives CASTEGASGLSTDTQYF.

The chain links TRBV5-1 to TRBJ1-1; maybe TRBD1 (5 bases). V dropped 3 bases and J dropped 5 bases, with 11 bases sitting between them. CDR1 is SGHRS, CDR2 YFSETQ, per germline. This CDR3 region has 13 residues. The CDR3 nucleotides read TGCGCCAGCAGCTCCTTGGAGGGGACTGAAGCTTTCTTT. Translation: CASSSLEGTEAFF.

This chain uses TRBV7-9 with TRBJ2-3; D is perhaps TRBD1 (5 bases). Germline CDR1 SEHNR, CDR2 FQNEAQ (reference sequence). The CDR3 sequence is 16 residues long. Trimming stripped 4 bases from V and 0 bases from J, with 14 bases between. The CDR3 DNA is TGTGCCAGCAGCTCGTACAGGTGGACAAGCACAGATACGCAGTATTTT. It specifies CASSSYRWTSTDTQYF.

V and J are TRBV7-2 and TRBJ2-1; possibly TRBD2 for D (7 bases). V was clipped by 4 bases and J by 6 bases, with 13 bases between them. Germline CDR1 is SGHTA and CDR2 is FQGNSA. The CDR3 sequence is 14 residues long. In nucleotides, the CDR3 is TGTGCCAGCAGCTGGGGGGGGCAGGTCAATGAGCAGTTCTTC. It encodes CASSWGGQVNEQFF.

The CDR3 DNA reads as TGTGCCATAAAACTGGGCAGGGGGAATCAGCCCCAGCATTTT. This gives the protein CAIKLGRGNQPQHF. V gene TRBV2 combines with J gene TRBJ1-5; the match to TRBD1 covers 7 bases. Germline CDR1 reads SNHLY; CDR2 reads FYNNEI. V dropped 10 bases and J dropped 4; count of bases not matched to a gene: 10. The CDR3 contains 14 residues.

The J gene is TRBJ1-5, the V gene TRBV30; D ambiguous. Germline CDR1 is GTSNPN and CDR2 is SVGIG (reference sequence). V dropped 0 bases and J dropped 4 bases, with 13 bases sitting between them. The CDR3 extends over 15 amino acids. The CDR3 nucleotides are TGTGCCTGGAGTGTTCCGGGGATTCCAAATCAGCCCCAGCATTTT. As protein: CAWSVPGIPNQPQHF.

CDR3 coding DNA: TGTGCCAGCCGCGAGTCGGGGGGGCCGGATGAGCAGTTCTTC. This gives the protein CASRESGGPDEQFF. V and J are TRBV11-2 and TRBJ2-1, with TRBD2 identical over 8 bases. CDR1 is SGHAT and CDR2 is FQNNGV in the germline V gene. Trimming at V came to 8 bases and at J to 8 bases, leaving 11 bases not matched to a gene. The CDR3 extends over 14 amino acids. The entire variable domain, with the rest obtained from reference TRBV11-2 and TRBJ2-1, is as follows: EAGVAQSPRYKIIEKRQSVAFWCNPISGHATLYWYQQILGQGPKLLIQFQNNGVVDDSQLPKDRFSAERLKGVDSTLKIQPAKLEDSAVYLCASRESGGPDEQFFGPGTRLTVL.

The chain carries TRBV6-5 and TRBJ1-2; 7 nucleotides line up with TRBD1. The trim removed 8 bases at V and 2 bases at J, leaving 5 bases unmatched. Germline V gene lookup returns CDR1 MNHEY and CDR2 SVGAGI. This CDR3 contains 13 residues. The CDR3 reads CASGGQTNYGYTF. CDR3 DNA sequence: TGTGCCAGCGGGGGACAGACGAACTATGGCTACACCTTC.

The chain joins TRBV30 to TRBJ1-2, with TRBD1 as a possible D gene (6 bases). The CDR3 loop spans 15 amino acids. Germline CDR1 reads GTSNPN; CDR2 reads SVGIG (reference sequence). V was trimmed by 0 bases and J by 4 bases, leaving 15 bases between them. This CDR3 is CAWSVQGRFLYGYTF. DNA of the CDR3: TGTGCCTGGAGTGTTCAGGGGAGATTCCTCTATGGCTACACCTTC.

This clone was counted a few times. The V call is TRBV4-3, the J call TRBJ2-1; TRBD1 aligns across 8 bases. CDR3 length: 17 amino acids. From germline, CDR1 is LGHNA and CDR2 YSLEER. With 0 bases clipped from V and 4 bases from J, the junction kept 8 bases outside the gene matches. The CDR3 sequence: CASSQDRGLNLYNEQFF. CDR3 nucleotides: TGCGCCAGCAGCCAAGACAGGGGGCTCAACCTATACAATGAGCAGTTCTTC.

The rearrangement uses TRBV7-9 and TRBJ2-3; 9 positions agree with TRBD2. The junction had 6 bases not matched to a gene; V was cut back by 2 bases and J by 9 bases. The CDR3 is made up of 14 amino acids. Per the germline V gene, CDR1 is SEHNR and CDR2 is FQNEAQ (reference sequence). The CDR3 region is CASSLFAGGTTQYF. CDR3 nucleotides: TGTGCCAGCAGCTTATTTGCGGGGGGGACCACGCAGTATTTT.

DNA of the CDR3: TGTGCCTGGACCCCCGGGCCCATGAACACTGAAGCTTTCTTT. Translation: CAWTPGPMNTEAFF. The chain uses TRBV30 and TRBJ1-1; no definite D call. In germline, CDR1 is GTSNPN, CDR2 SVGIG (reference sequence). The CDR3 has 14 amino acids. Trimming removed 4 bases at V and 0 bases at J, with 12 bases between.